Listed here are 31 T cell receptor beta chains from one sample, sequenced in a study of blood T cells in healthy people across ages. A J-beta primer mix and a sample-barcoded 5' primer were used in a second PCR of about 7 to 12 cycles. TCRdb re-derived calls from the 5' RACE reads in MiXCR, one entry per CDR3 protein. The sample holds hundreds of thousands of distinct CDR3 sequences, around half seen once. The sequencing input was blood. The receptor source for this set is a man older than 75 in good health.

This rearrangement joins TRBV20-1 to TRBJ2-3; D could derive from TRBD1 or TRBD2 (5 bases each). Germline V lookup: CDR1 DFQATT, CDR2 SNEGSKA (reference sequence). The V gene lost 2 bases and the J gene lost 2 bases, with 14 bases spanning the gap. This CDR3 spans 15 amino acids. CDR3 DNA: TGCAGTGCTAGAACCCGGGACGGCTCCACAGATACGCAGTATTTT. Amino acids: CSARTRDGSTDTQYF.

This chain joins TRBV7-2 and TRBJ2-5; no definite D call. The CDR3 is 14 residues long. Germline loops: CDR1 SGHTA, CDR2 FQGNSA. The V end was cut by 2 bases, the J end by 2 bases, with 9 bases between. CDR3 DNA sequence: TGTGCCAGCAGCTTAAGTGGAACACAAGAGACCCAGTACTTC. Translation gives CASSLSGTQETQYF.

The chain has TRBV3-1 and TRBJ2-3, with 9 bases that match TRBD1. The germline V gene encodes CDR1 LGHDT and CDR2 YNNKEL (reference sequence). The ends lost 4 bases at V and 1 base at J; junction bases unmatched: 3. The CDR3 has 15 residues. Here the CDR3 DNA reads TGTGCCAGCAGCCCTTGGGACAGGGGCACAGATACGCAGTATTTT. Amino acids: CASSPWDRGTDTQYF.

The chain recombines TRBV5-1 with TRBJ2-1; tentatively, D is TRBD1 or TRBD2 (5 bases each). CDR3 length: 12 residues. From germline, CDR1 is SGHRS and CDR2 YFSETQ. The V end was cut by 5 bases, the J end by 7 bases, with 10 bases between. The CDR3 region is CASSPGANEQFF. The CDR3 DNA follows: TGCGCCAGCAGTCCCGGGGCAAATGAGCAGTTCTTC.

The V gene is TRBV24-1, the J gene TRBJ2-2, with a tentative D call TRBD2 (6 bases). V lost 3 bases to trimming and J lost 3 bases, with 16 bases between them. The CDR3 has 17 residues. CDR1 is KGHDR and CDR2 is SFDVKD in the germline V gene. The CDR3 protein is CATSDQEERRDTGELFF. The CDR3 nucleotides are TGTGCCACCAGTGATCAGGAGGAGCGGAGGGACACCGGGGAGCTGTTTTTT.

V and J are TRBV5-1 and TRBJ2-5; D unclear. V was clipped by 7 bases and J by 3 bases, with 16 bases between them. This CDR3 region has 14 residues. Germline-derived CDR1 and CDR2 are SGHRS and YFSETQ. CDR3 sequence reads: CASSFLVQEETQYF. The CDR3 coding sequence is TGCGCCAGCTCTTTTTTGGTACAAGAAGAGACCCAGTACTTC.

The V gene is TRBV28, the J gene TRBJ2-7, with 9 positions matching TRBD2. Germline CDR1 reads MDHEN; CDR2 reads SYDVKM. The V gene end was trimmed by 6 bases and the J gene end by 3 bases; junction bases not matched to a gene: 9. CDR3 length: 15 residues. CDR3 DNA: TGTGCCAGCAGGCCGACTAGCGGTTACGTCTACGAGCAGTACTTC. Its protein product is CASRPTSGYVYEQYF.

About this clonotype: One junction end does not reproduce the germline sequence, and a read error may be involved. The CDR3 coding sequence is TGTGCCGGCAGCCCTACTAGCGGGTTCTCCTACGGGCAGTACTTC. This translates into CAGSPTSGFSYGQYF. This chain connects TRBV6-5 to TRBJ2-5; 9 positions agree with TRBD2. Germline V lookup: CDR1 MNHEY, CDR2 SVGAGI. The CDR3 extends over 15 amino acids.

V is TRBV6-5 and J is TRBJ2-7; D may be TRBD2 (5 bases). The V and J ends lost 0 bases and 0 bases respectively, with 12 bases between them. Germline loops: CDR1 MNHEY, CDR2 SVGAGI. CDR3 length: 16 residues. DNA of the CDR3: TGTGCCAGCAGTTACTCCCGGGGAAAGGGCTCCTACGAGCAGTACTTC. Amino acid sequence: CASSYSRGKGSYEQYF.

This sequence joins TRBV6-2 or TRBV6-3 and TRBJ1-5; perhaps TRBD1 as D (5 bases). The germline V and J ends were trimmed by 0 bases and 0 bases, with 12 bases remaining between them. The CDR3 consists of 17 residues. The V gene's germline CDR1 is MNHEY and CDR2 SVGEGT. The CDR3, as DNA: TGTGCCAGCAGTTACTCGAGGCTCGGGACTAGCAATCAGCCCCAGCATTTT. As protein: CASSYSRLGTSNQPQHF.

At least ten counts were recorded for this clonotype. V gene TRBV6-6 combines with J gene TRBJ1-2; D gene ambiguous. The CDR3 runs to 15 residues. Germline V gene lookup returns CDR1 MNHNY and CDR2 SVGAGI (reference sequence). Trimming left V 2 bases short and J 6 bases short, with 16 bases between. The CDR3 sequence is CASSYTAGGFDGYTF. In DNA, the CDR3 is TGTGCCAGCAGTTACACCGCCGGAGGTTTCGATGGCTACACCTTC.

This clonotype was recorded at least ten times. This sequence joins TRBV7-9 and TRBJ2-1; D may match TRBD1 or TRBD2 (5 bases each). V lost 5 bases and J 9 bases, leaving 17 bases between the germline ends. CDR3 size: 14 residues. The germline V gene has CDR1 SEHNR and CDR2 FQNEAQ (reference sequence). The CDR3 region has the DNA TGTGCCAGCAGCCCTGCCGGGGCCTTAAGTGAGCAGTTCTTC. It translates to CASSPAGALSEQFF.

The chain is built from TRBV2 and TRBJ1-2; D is unresolved. This CDR3 is 11 amino acids long. V lost 6 bases, J lost 12 bases, and 14 bases lay in between. Germline V gives CDR1 SNHLY, CDR2 FYNNEI. CDR3 amino acids: CASSPGRRNTF. The DNA for the CDR3 is TGTGCCAGCAGCCCAGGACGGCGTAACACCTTC.

J is TRBJ1-5 and V is TRBV15; no definite D call. V lost 0 bases and J 6 bases, leaving 6 bases between the germline ends. The CDR3 spans 13 residues. The V gene's germline CDR1 is LNHNV and CDR2 YYDKDF (reference sequence). The DNA for the CDR3 is TGTGCCACCAGCAGAGATCCCGTTCAGCCCCAGCATTTT. Encoded protein: CATSRDPVQPQHF.

This chain links TRBV7-2 with TRBJ2-7; the D is unclear. Germline V CDR1 and CDR2: SGHTA, FQGNSA. CDR3 length equals 12 residues. Trimming left V 5 bases short and J 3 bases short, with 8 bases between. The CDR3 region is CASSPEIYEQYF. The CDR3 nucleotides are TGTGCCAGCAGCCCGGAAATCTACGAGCAGTACTTC.

The rearrangement joins TRBV10-1 to TRBJ2-2, with 10 bases aligning to TRBD2. Germline V gives CDR1 WNHNN, CDR2 SYGVQD (reference sequence). V dropped 4 bases and J dropped 0; count of bases not matched to a gene: 5. There are 17 residues in the CDR3. The CDR3 sequence: CASSGRTSGANTGELFF. CDR3 bases: TGCGCCAGCAGTGGGAGGACTAGCGGCGCGAACACCGGGGAGCTGTTTTTT.

This clonotype was seen once. CDR3: CASSQRDREAEAFF. In DNA form, the CDR3 reads TGCGCCAGCAGCCAACGGGACAGGGAGGCTGAAGCTTTCTTT. The V gene is TRBV4-3, the J gene TRBJ1-1; TRBD1 agrees at 9 bases. After removal of 2 bases from V and 6 bases from J, the junction contained 4 bases not matched to a gene. Germline CDR1 reads LGHNA; CDR2 reads YSLEER. CDR3 length: 14 residues.

This clonotype was seen more than once but under ten times. The chain employs TRBV6-6 and TRBJ1-5; D is perhaps TRBD1 (6 bases). The CDR3 length is 14 residues. Germline V gene sequence: CDR1 MNHNY, CDR2 SVGAGI (reference sequence). The germline V and J ends were trimmed by 8 bases and 2 bases, with 13 bases remaining between them. The CDR3 DNA reads as TGTGCCAGCCTAACACAGGGTGGCAATCAGCCCCAGCATTTT. This sequence encodes CASLTQGGNQPQHF.

This clonotype came up a few times. The gene calls are TRBV6-2 or TRBV6-3 and TRBJ2-1; D is perhaps TRBD2 (5 bases). This CDR3 is built from 16 residues. Trimming took off 6 bases at V and 3 bases at J, with 18 bases between the two ends. Germline CDR1 MNHEY, CDR2 SVGEGT. The CDR3 DNA is TGTGCCAGCAGCTACGGCCTCAGGAGGCTCTACAATGAGCAGTTCTTC. Translation gives CASSYGLRRLYNEQFF.

In the case of this clonotype: Being one base from a much bigger clone, this may be a read error. The V gene is TRBV6-6, the J gene TRBJ1-2; D not resolved. This CDR3 comprises 14 residues. Looked up from germline, CDR1 is MNHNY and CDR2 is SVGAGI (reference sequence). With 5 bases removed from V and 4 bases from J, the gap between germline ends came to 14 bases. CDR3 nucleotide sequence: TGTGCCAGCAGTGCATCCGACAAGCCCTATGGCTACACCTTC. Translated, it gives CASSASDKPYGYTF.

This clonotype has a count of ten or more. The chain carries TRBV7-2 and TRBJ2-7; D ambiguous. V was shortened by 5 bases and J by 0 bases, with 14 bases between the two germline ends. The CDR3 is 15 amino acids. Germline CDR1 SGHTA, CDR2 FQGNSA. This chain's CDR3 is CASSPTPGPSYEQYF. CDR3 nucleotides: TGTGCCAGCAGCCCGACCCCCGGTCCCTCCTACGAGCAGTACTTC. Full variable domain (missing parts from reference TRBV7-2 and TRBJ2-7): GAGVSQSPSNKVTEKGKDVELRCDPISGHTALYWYRQSLGQGLEFLIYFQGNSAPDKSGLPSDRFSAERTGGSVSTLTIQRTQQEDSAVYLCASSPTPGPSYEQYFGPGTRLTVT.

The V gene is TRBV5-1, the J gene TRBJ1-1; 9 bases line up with TRBD1. V lost 3 bases, J lost 0 bases, and 6 bases stayed unmatched. CDR1 and CDR2 (germline): SGHRS, YFSETQ. CDR3 length equals 16 residues. CDR3 sequence (DNA): TGCGCCAGCAGCTCCCTGGGACAGGGTATGAACACTGAAGCTTTCTTT. Its protein is CASSSLGQGMNTEAFF.

This clonotype was picked up a small number of times. This chain connects TRBV3-1 to TRBJ2-5; tentatively, D is TRBD1 (6 bases). The V end was cut by 3 bases, the J end by 5 bases, with 10 bases between. The CDR3 runs 13 residues. CDR1 and CDR2 (germline): LGHDT, YNNKEL (reference sequence). This chain's CDR3 is CASSHHRAETQYF. The CDR3 DNA reads as TGTGCCAGCAGCCACCACAGGGCGGAGACCCAGTACTTC.

In this sample, this clonotype turned up a few times. The rearrangement uses TRBV3-1 and TRBJ2-7; no firm D call. The CDR3 contains 14 residues. The V gene lost 2 bases and the J gene lost 5 bases, with 13 bases spanning the gap. CDR1 and CDR2 from the germline V gene are LGHDT and YNNKEL (reference sequence). CDR3 bases: TGTGCCAGCAGCCAAAGTTTAGCTACTAACGAGCAGTACTTC. Its protein is CASSQSLATNEQYF.

This clonotype was detected many times. This rearrangement joins TRBV6-5 to TRBJ2-7; a weak D match, TRBD1 (6 bases). CDR3 size: 15 residues. The V and J ends lost 0 bases and 1 base respectively, with 10 bases between them. Looked up from germline, CDR1 is MNHEY and CDR2 is SVGAGI. The CDR3 bases are TGTGCCAGCAGTTACTCTGGACAGCGTTCCTACGAGCAGTACTTC. Translation gives CASSYSGQRSYEQYF.

The chain has TRBV20-1 and TRBJ2-1; the match to TRBD2 covers 10 bases. Germline CDR1 is DFQATT and CDR2 is SNEGSKA (reference sequence). Losses at the gene ends were 3 bases for V and 2 bases for J; bases not matched to a gene: 7. This CDR3 comprises 16 residues. The chain's CDR3 is CSASRGLANPYNEQFF. The CDR3 DNA follows: TGCAGTGCTAGCCGGGGACTAGCGAATCCCTACAATGAGCAGTTCTTC.

V and J are TRBV20-1 and TRBJ1-1, with D tentatively TRBD1 (5 bases). The CDR3 has 12 amino acids. CDR1 is DFQATT and CDR2 is SNEGSKA in the germline V gene (reference sequence). V lost 3 bases and J 7 bases, leaving 12 bases between the germline ends. The CDR3, as DNA: TGCAGTGCTAGCCCGCAGGGAGTTGAAGCTTTCTTT. This sequence encodes CSASPQGVEAFF.

A few counts support this clonotype. The rearrangement uses TRBV6-6 and TRBJ2-4, with 11 bases fitting TRBD2. V trimming: 0 bases; J trimming: 6 bases; junction bases outside the gene matches: 1. Germline V gene lookup returns CDR1 MNHNY and CDR2 SVGAGI (reference sequence). The CDR3 covers 15 residues. The CDR3 sequence: CASSYSGTSGNIQYF. CDR3 coding DNA: TGTGCCAGCAGTTACTCGGGGACTAGCGGAAACATTCAGTACTTC.

The chain has TRBV27 and TRBJ2-7; no reliable D call. CDR3 length: 14 residues. The ends were cut back, 5 bases at V and 1 base at J, with 12 bases in the middle. Looked up from germline, CDR1 is MNHEY and CDR2 is SMNVEV (reference sequence). Here the CDR3 DNA reads TGTGCCAGCAGTCTAGGTTTCAGGTCCTACGAGCAGTACTTC. It yields the protein CASSLGFRSYEQYF.

This clonotype was counted many times. This chain joins TRBV6-6 and TRBJ2-4, with a tentative D call TRBD2 (6 bases). Deletions cut 7 bases from V and 8 bases from J, with 12 bases between. This CDR3 spans 12 amino acids. CDR1 and CDR2 (germline): MNHNY, SVGAGI (reference sequence). CDR3 in DNA: TGTGCCAGCAACGGGGGAGGCGACATTCAGTACTTC. Translation: CASNGGGDIQYF.

The table lists this clonotype with a few counts. CDR3 loop: CASSKIVNTEAFF. CDR3 in DNA: TGTGCCAGCAGCAAGATCGTAAACACTGAAGCTTTCTTT. This chain uses TRBV7-9 with TRBJ1-1; unclear D gene. Germline assignment: CDR1 SEHNR and CDR2 FQNEAQ (reference sequence). Trimming pared 5 bases from V and 2 bases from J, leaving 9 bases between. This CDR3 is 13 amino acids long.